The 24 T cell receptor beta chains in this list originate from one sample, sequenced in a study of blood T cell repertoires in COVID-19. Clones were read by immunoSEQ multiplex PCR, and TCRdb kept only the in-frame ones, dropping some. This sample has 150,000 to 200,000 clones; about 83% occur once, and the top ten carry about 2.7%. The sequencing input was peripheral blood. These receptors were obtained from a woman of 80 years or more with COVID-19, enrolled during active disease.

The rearrangement joins TRBV5-1 to TRBJ2-1; TRBD2 matches at 10 bases. The CDR3 runs 17 residues. CDR1 is SGHRS, CDR2 YFSETQ, per germline. V lost 1 base to trimming and J lost 0 bases; unmatched junction nucleotides: 4. The CDR3 region has the DNA TGCGCCAGCAGCTTGACTAGCGGGGCTAGCTCCTACAATGAGCAGTTCTTC. Translating gives CASSLTSGASSYNEQFF.

In the case of this clone: Other nucleotide sequences from this sample produce the same CDR3. The V and J genes are TRBV18 and TRBJ2-5, with 9 bases that match TRBD1. Germline V gene sequence: CDR1 KGHSH, CDR2 LQKENI. V trimming: 1 base; J trimming: 3 bases; junction bases outside the gene matches: 0. The CDR3 is 14 residues long. This CDR3 is CASSPRTGEETQYF. CDR3 in DNA: TGTGCCAGCTCACCACGGACAGGGGAAGAGACCCAGTACTTC.

The V call is TRBV5-1, the J call TRBJ1-5; unclear D gene. The CDR3 has 13 amino acids. Trimming removed 4 bases at V and 1 base at J, with 6 bases between. The germline gives CDR1 SGHRS, CDR2 YFSETQ. CDR3 sequence (DNA): TGCGCCAGCAGCCCCTTGAGCAATCAGCCCCAGCATTTT. It is translated as CASSPLSNQPQHF. The complete variable domain, with remaining parts taken from reference TRBV5-1 and TRBJ1-5, reads KAGVTQTPRYLIKTRGQQVTLSCSPISGHRSVSWYQQTPGQGLQFLFEYFSETQRNKGNFPGRFSGRQFSNSRSEMNVSTLELGDSALYLCASSPLSNQPQHFGDGTRLSIL.

Worth noting for this clone: The sample carries other DNA sequences with the same CDR3. The J gene is TRBJ1-1, the V gene TRBV5-1; no firm D call. Trimming left V 1 base short and J 0 bases short, with 4 bases between. CDR1 and CDR2 from the germline V gene are SGHRS and YFSETQ. The CDR3 runs 13 residues. The DNA for the CDR3 is TGCGCCAGCAGCTTGCAAATGAACACTGAAGCTTTCTTT. Translation: CASSLQMNTEAFF.

The chain links TRBV6-2 or TRBV6-3 to TRBJ1-6; unclear D gene. Trimming shortened V by 4 bases and J by 0 bases, and 7 bases separated the two germline ends. CDR3 length: 15 residues. The germline CDR1 and CDR2 sequences are MNHEY and SVGEGT. Here the CDR3 reads CASSSQSSYNSPLHF. In DNA form, the CDR3 reads TGTGCCAGCAGTTCACAGAGCTCCTATAATTCACCCCTCCACTTT.

CDR3 sequence (DNA): TGTGCCAGCAGCTCCGACAGGGACGAGCAGTACTTC. Translation gives CASSSDRDEQYF. This chain uses TRBV11-2 with TRBJ2-7, with 7 positions matching TRBD1. The V gene end was trimmed by 4 bases and the J gene end by 5 bases; junction bases not matched to a gene: 2. The CDR3 totals 12 residues. CDR1 and CDR2 (germline): SGHAT, FQNNGV.

The table lists this clone with a few counts. The J gene is TRBJ2-5, the V gene TRBV27; 10 positions agree with TRBD1. The length of the CDR3 is 15 residues. In germline, CDR1 is MNHEY, CDR2 SMNVEV (reference sequence). V trimming: 5 bases; J trimming: 5 bases; junction bases outside the gene matches: 8. DNA for the CDR3: TGTGCCAGCAGTCCCCGACAGGGGGCGGGGGAGACCCAGTACTTC. Translating it yields CASSPRQGAGETQYF.

The chain couples TRBV5-1 to TRBJ2-5; 7 bases align to TRBD2. Germline V gene data show CDR1 as SGHRS and CDR2 as YFSETQ. J was trimmed by 0 bases and V by 6 bases; bases with no gene match: 5. The CDR3 has 14 residues. CDR3 DNA sequence: TGCGCCAGCAAGGCTAGCGGAAACCAAGAGACCCAGTACTTC. Protein sequence: CASKASGNQETQYF. Combining the CDR3 with reference TRBV5-1 and TRBJ2-5 gives the whole variable domain KAGVTQTPRYLIKTRGQQVTLSCSPISGHRSVSWYQQTPGQGLQFLFEYFSETQRNKGNFPGRFSGRQFSNSRSEMNVSTLELGDSALYLCASKASGNQETQYFGPGTRLLVL.

The J gene is TRBJ1-1, the V gene TRBV9; TRBD1 agrees at 7 bases. After removal of 4 bases from V and 1 base from J, the junction contained 7 bases not matched to a gene. The germline V gene has CDR1 SGDLS and CDR2 YYNGEE. The CDR3 contains 15 residues. CDR3 coding DNA: TGTGCCAGCAGCCCCAAAGGGACAGCGAACACTGAAGCTTTCTTT. Translation gives CASSPKGTANTEAFF.

This rearrangement joins TRBV5-1 to TRBJ1-2, with D perhaps matching TRBD1 (5 bases). V gave up 0 bases and J gave up 3 bases, with 6 bases separating them. The CDR3 runs to 13 residues. Germline CDR1 is SGHRS and CDR2 is YFSETQ. CDR3 region: CASSLGQHYGYTF. The CDR3 DNA follows: TGCGCCAGCAGCTTGGGACAGCACTATGGCTACACCTTC.

This clone was found once. This chain links TRBV6-1 with TRBJ2-4; D call uncertain. The CDR3 length is 13 residues. Per germline, CDR1 MNHNS and CDR2 SASEGT. Trimming left V 3 bases short and J 0 bases short, with 3 bases between. This CDR3 is CASSDLAKNIQYF. In nucleotides, the CDR3 is TGTGCCAGCAGTGACCTAGCCAAAAACATTCAGTACTTC.

This clone is a singleton in its sample. The rearrangement links TRBV4-2 to TRBJ1-2, with 7 bases that match TRBD1. This CDR3 comprises 15 residues. Germline CDR1 reads LGHNA; CDR2 reads YNFKEQ. J lost 1 base, V lost 3 bases, and 5 bases had no gene match. CDR3: CASSQTGLGNYGYTF. DNA of the CDR3: TGTGCCAGCAGCCAGACAGGGTTGGGTAACTATGGCTACACCTTC.

This clone was detected only a few times. This chain uses TRBV5-1 with TRBJ2-1; TRBD2 aligns across 13 bases. Germline CDR1 is SGHRS and CDR2 is YFSETQ. The CDR3 loop spans 18 amino acids. J gave up 8 bases and V 1 base, and 12 bases lay outside the gene matches. Here the CDR3 DNA reads TGCGCCAGCAGCTTGACGGGGAGAACTAGCGGGAGGGCCGATGAGCAGTTCTTC. It encodes CASSLTGRTSGRADEQFF.

The genes are TRBV11-2 and TRBJ2-3; 8 nucleotides line up with TRBD2. This CDR3 contains 15 residues. V lost 5 bases and J lost 7; bases outside the gene matches: 11. Germline lookup yields CDR1 SGHAT and CDR2 FQNNGV. CDR3 sequence: CASSEPGLVPYTQYF. The CDR3 DNA follows: TGTGCCAGCAGCGAACCGGGACTAGTCCCATATACGCAGTATTTT.

The V call is TRBV2, the J call TRBJ1-5; 9 nucleotides match TRBD1. The CDR3 is made up of 14 amino acids. Germline CDR1 and CDR2: SNHLY and FYNNEI. The trim removed 5 bases at V and 6 bases at J, leaving 5 bases unmatched. The CDR3 loop is CASSKQGAVQPQHF. The DNA for the CDR3 is TGTGCCAGCAGTAAACAGGGGGCCGTTCAGCCCCAGCATTTT.

The chain carries TRBV15 and TRBJ2-7; D might be TRBD2 (5 bases). V dropped 8 bases and J dropped 1 base, with 12 bases sitting between them. The V gene's germline CDR1 is LNHNV and CDR2 YYDKDF (reference sequence). The CDR3 runs 13 residues. CDR3 in amino acids: CATRLRDSYEQYF. Written as DNA, the CDR3 is TGTGCCACCCGGTTGAGGGATTCCTACGAGCAGTACTTC.

J is TRBJ1-1 and V is TRBV19; 9 bases are a match to TRBD1. Germline trimming cut 9 bases from V and 5 bases from J; bases unmatched to any gene: 7. The CDR3 extends over 13 amino acids. Germline loops: CDR1 LNHDA, CDR2 SQIVND (reference sequence). CDR3 region: CASLRQGETEAFF. CDR3 bases: TGTGCCAGCCTTCGACAGGGGGAAACTGAAGCTTTCTTT. Using reference TRBV19 and TRBJ1-1 for the parts outside the CDR3, the full variable domain is DGGITQSPKYLFRKEGQNVTLSCEQNLNHDAMYWYRQDPGQGLRLIYYSQIVNDFQKGDIAEGYSVSREKKESFPLTVTSAQKNPTAFYLCASLRQGETEAFFGQGTRLTVV.

This chain connects TRBV21-1 to TRBJ2-5; no DNA check was done on the table's D call, TRBD1. TRBV21-1 is assigned pseudogene status. The CDR3 runs to 15 residues. CDR3 sequence: CASSKKQGPWKTQYF. DNA of the CDR3: TGTGCCAGCAGCAAAAAACAGGGACCTTGGAAGACCCAGTACTTC.

The genes are TRBV28 and TRBJ2-7; D may be TRBD1 (5 bases). The germline V gene encodes CDR1 MDHEN and CDR2 SYDVKM. V dropped 3 bases and J dropped 7 bases, with 7 bases sitting between them. CDR3 length: 11 residues. CDR3 protein: CASSLGREQYF. CDR3 in DNA: TGTGCCAGCAGTTTGGGGCGAGAGCAGTACTTC.

The V call is TRBV6-5, the J call TRBJ2-5; 9 bases align to TRBD2. V lost 6 bases to trimming and J lost 5 bases; unmatched junction nucleotides: 10. The V gene's germline CDR1 is MNHEY and CDR2 SVGAGI. This CDR3 spans 15 amino acids. This CDR3 reads CASRNSGSGAETQYF. The CDR3 DNA follows: TGTGCCAGCAGGAATAGCGGGAGCGGTGCGGAGACCCAGTACTTC.

V usage is TRBV10-1 and J usage is TRBJ2-2, with a possible D match to TRBD1 (6 bases). This CDR3 region has 15 residues. Per the germline V gene, CDR1 is WNHNN and CDR2 is SYGVQD (reference sequence). With 3 bases removed from V and 6 bases from J, the gap between germline ends came to 14 bases. CDR3 protein: CASSEPGAGAGELFF. The CDR3 nucleotides read TGCGCCAGCAGTGAACCAGGGGCTGGCGCCGGGGAGCTGTTTTTT.

The chain employs TRBV29-1 and TRBJ2-3, with a tentative D call TRBD1 (6 bases). V was trimmed by 0 bases and J by 0 bases, leaving 19 bases between them. The CDR3 has 18 amino acids. Per germline, CDR1 SQVTM and CDR2 ANQGSEA. CDR3 nucleotides: TGCAGCGTTGAAGATTTGGCGACAGGAGTCTTTAGCACAGATACGCAGTATTTT. Translating gives CSVEDLATGVFSTDTQYF.

The V call is TRBV14, the J call TRBJ2-7; D gene uncertain. The CDR3 has 14 residues. V shed 4 bases and J shed 0 bases, with 10 bases lying between them. The germline V gene encodes CDR1 SGHDN and CDR2 FVKESK. CDR3 in amino acids: CASSPQLSSYEQYF. The CDR3 DNA reads TGTGCCAGCAGCCCGCAGTTGTCCTCCTACGAGCAGTACTTC.

The CDR3 region has the DNA TGTGCCAGCAGCCCCGACAGGAACACCGGGGAGCTGTTTTTT. Its protein product is CASSPDRNTGELFF. The chain uses TRBV7-2 and TRBJ2-2, with D tentatively TRBD1 (5 bases). V lost 5 bases to trimming and J lost 1 base, with 8 bases between them. Germline CDR1 is SGHTA and CDR2 is FQGNSA. The CDR3 length is 14 residues.